This T cell receptor (beta chain) came from a study of blood T cell repertoires in COVID-19. At the level of the study: Whether acute or convalescent, the COVID-19 samples came from the United States, Italy and Spain. The analysed material was cDNA or gDNA that came from T cells, B-cell-depleted T cells, or PBMCs.

V was clipped by 0 bases and J by 4 bases; unmatched bases: 10. Germline assignment: CDR1 SGHRS and CDR2 YFSETQ. This CDR3 contains 18 residues. This clone was recorded a few times. Authors' analysis steps: Counts of nucleated cells, estimated from reference gene primer amplification, were obtained. Method: immunoSEQ multiplex PCR; TCRdb's copy keeps in-frame clones and lacks some. V and J calls plus clone size are reproduced from that table; the DNA served to infer D and trimming. The sample consists of approximately 400,000 clones, more than 65% of them appearing once. Sequencing was done on a sample of peripheral blood. The source of this sequence is a human donor with acute or convalescent COVID-19. The donor label of this sample is uncertain. V and J are TRBV5-1 and TRBJ2-1, with TRBD2 matching 10 bases. The CDR3 DNA is TGCGCCAGCAGCTTGGGACTAGATACTAGCGGGGCTTACAATGAGCAGTTCTTC. It specifies CASSLGLDTSGAYNEQFF.